This TCR beta chain appears in the sequencing data of a study of blood T cell repertoires in COVID-19. Cohort placement rested on clinical history that participants reported themselves. Donors in Cohort 3 counted as recovered after two negative PCRs, clearance, or symptom resolution. Assay used: immunoSEQ multiplex PCR; TCRdb lists only in-frame clones, some missing. The sample contains approximately 470,000 clones, 87% of which appear only once. Germline CDR1 reads SGHRS; CDR2 reads YFSETQ. The CDR3 has 15 residues. Trimming removed 4 bases at V and 7 bases at J, with 15 bases between. The rearrangement joins TRBV5-1 to TRBJ1-6, with D possibly matching TRBD1 (5 bases). The clonotype originates from a woman between 18 and 29 years old who had recovered from COVID-19. Sequenced: PBMCs or T cells enriched from blood (not recorded which). The CDR3 is CASSVETAANSPLHF. The CDR3 DNA reads as TGCGCCAGCAGCGTCGAGACAGCAGCCAATTCACCCCTCCACTTT. Together with reference TRBV5-1 and TRBJ1-6, the CDR3 gives the full variable domain: KAGVTQTPRYLIKTRGQQVTLSCSPISGHRSVSWYQQTPGQGLQFLFEYFSETQRNKGNFPGRFSGRQFSNSRSEMNVSTLELGDSALYLCASSVETAANSPLHFGNGTRLTVT.